This T cell receptor (beta chain) was identified in a study of human T cells and chemical hapten exposure. Noted time point: patch test 1, 2 weeks after DPC sensitization. Treatment specified: therapeutic diphenylcyclopropenone sensitization with weekly scalp DPC. In germline, CDR1 is MNHEY, CDR2 SVGAGI. This CDR3 is built from 20 residues. V was clipped by 2 bases and J by 1 base; unmatched bases: 15. In this sample, this clonotype turned up a few times. Using its own MiXCR run on the RACE reads, TCRdb lists one record per CDR3 protein. The sample contains nearly 350,000 distinct CDR3 sequences, around 7% of which appear only once.

The specimen comprised whole blood, sampled in connection with sensitization to the hapten diphenylcyclopropenone (DPC). The genes are TRBV6-5 and TRBJ2-3; 10 positions agree with TRBD2. The sequence came from a woman aged 18-35 years with alopecia areata. Some clones in this sample may be carry-over from other donors' samples. DNA of the CDR3: TGTGCCAGCAGTTACCCAGCTTGGAGCGGGGGGGCATCTGGCACAGATACGCAGTATTTT. Its translation: CASSYPAWSGGASGTDTQYF.